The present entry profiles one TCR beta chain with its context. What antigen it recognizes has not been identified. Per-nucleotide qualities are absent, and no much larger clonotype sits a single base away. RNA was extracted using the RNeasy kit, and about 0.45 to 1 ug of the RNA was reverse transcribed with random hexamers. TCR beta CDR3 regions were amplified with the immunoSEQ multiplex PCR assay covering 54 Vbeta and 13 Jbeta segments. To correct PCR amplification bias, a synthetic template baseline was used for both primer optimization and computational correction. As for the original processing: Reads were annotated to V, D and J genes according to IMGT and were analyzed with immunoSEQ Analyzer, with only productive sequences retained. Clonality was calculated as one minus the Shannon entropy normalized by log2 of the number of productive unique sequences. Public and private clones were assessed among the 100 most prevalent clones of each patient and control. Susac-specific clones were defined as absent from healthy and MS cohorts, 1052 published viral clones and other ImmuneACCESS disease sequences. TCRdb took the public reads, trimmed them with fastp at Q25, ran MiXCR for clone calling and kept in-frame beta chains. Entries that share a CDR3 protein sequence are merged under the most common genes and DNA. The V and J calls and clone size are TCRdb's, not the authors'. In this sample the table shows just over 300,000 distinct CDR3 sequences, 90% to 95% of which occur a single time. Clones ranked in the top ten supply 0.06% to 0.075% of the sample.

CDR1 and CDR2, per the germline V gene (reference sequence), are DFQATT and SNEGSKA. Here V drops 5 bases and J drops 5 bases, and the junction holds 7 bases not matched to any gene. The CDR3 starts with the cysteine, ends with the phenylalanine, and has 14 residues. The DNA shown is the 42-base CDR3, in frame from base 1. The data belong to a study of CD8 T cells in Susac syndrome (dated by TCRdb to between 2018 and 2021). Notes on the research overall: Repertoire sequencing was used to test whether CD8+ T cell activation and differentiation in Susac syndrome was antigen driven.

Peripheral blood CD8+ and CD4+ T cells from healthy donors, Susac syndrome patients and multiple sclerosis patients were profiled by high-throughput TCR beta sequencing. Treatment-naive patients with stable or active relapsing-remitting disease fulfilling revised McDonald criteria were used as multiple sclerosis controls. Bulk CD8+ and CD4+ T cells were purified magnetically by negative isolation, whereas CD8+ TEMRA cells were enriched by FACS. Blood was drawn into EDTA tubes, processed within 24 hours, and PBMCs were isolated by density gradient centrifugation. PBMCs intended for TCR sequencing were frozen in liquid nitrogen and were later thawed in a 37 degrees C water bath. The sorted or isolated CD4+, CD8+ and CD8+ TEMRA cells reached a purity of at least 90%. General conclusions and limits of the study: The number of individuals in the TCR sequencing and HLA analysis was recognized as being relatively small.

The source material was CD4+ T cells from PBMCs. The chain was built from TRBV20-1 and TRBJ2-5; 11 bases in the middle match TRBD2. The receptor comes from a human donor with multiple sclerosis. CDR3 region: CSAPLLAGAETQYF. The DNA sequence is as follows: TGCAGTGCTCCCCTACTAGCGGGAGCTGAGACCCAGTACTTC.